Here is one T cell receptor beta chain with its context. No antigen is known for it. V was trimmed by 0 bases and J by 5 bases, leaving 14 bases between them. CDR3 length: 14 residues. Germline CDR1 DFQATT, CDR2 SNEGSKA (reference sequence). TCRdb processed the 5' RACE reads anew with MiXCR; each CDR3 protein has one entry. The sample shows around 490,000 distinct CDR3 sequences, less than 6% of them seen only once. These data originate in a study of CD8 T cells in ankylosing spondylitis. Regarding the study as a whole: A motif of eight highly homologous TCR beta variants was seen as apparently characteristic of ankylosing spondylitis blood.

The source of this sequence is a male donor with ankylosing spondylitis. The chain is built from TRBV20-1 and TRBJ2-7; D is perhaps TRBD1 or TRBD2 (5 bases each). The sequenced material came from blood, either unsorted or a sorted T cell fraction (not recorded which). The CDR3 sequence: CSAREGEVFDEQYF. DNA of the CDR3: TGCAGTGCTAGAGAGGGGGAAGTGTTTGACGAGCAGTACTTC.